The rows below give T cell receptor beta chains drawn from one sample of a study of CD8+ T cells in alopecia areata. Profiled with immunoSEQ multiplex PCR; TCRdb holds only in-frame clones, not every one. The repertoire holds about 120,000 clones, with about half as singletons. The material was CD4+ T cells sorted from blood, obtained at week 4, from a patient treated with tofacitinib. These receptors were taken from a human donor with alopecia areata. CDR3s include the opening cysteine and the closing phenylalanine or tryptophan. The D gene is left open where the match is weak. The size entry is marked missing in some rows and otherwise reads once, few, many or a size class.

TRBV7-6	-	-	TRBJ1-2	CASSLASDRGYTF	TGTGCCAGCAGCTTAGCCAGTGATAGGGGCTACACCTTC
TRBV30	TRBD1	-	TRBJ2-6	CAWRRGQATSGANVLTF	TGTGCCTGGAGGAGGGGACAGGCGACCTCTGGGGCCAACGTCCTGACTTTC
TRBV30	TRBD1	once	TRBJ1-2	CAWSRPGTEGDYGYTF	TGTGCCTGGAGTCGTCCCGGGACAGAAGGGGACTATGGCTACACCTTC
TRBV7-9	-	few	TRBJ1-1	CASRGYTEAFF	TGTGCCAGCCGGGGGTACACTGAAGCTTTCTTT
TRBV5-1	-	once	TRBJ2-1	CASSLSPGASSYNEQFF	TGCGCCAGCAGCTTGTCACCGGGGGCTAGCTCCTACAATGAGCAGTTCTTC
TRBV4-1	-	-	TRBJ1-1	CASSQDNIVAEAFF	TGCGCCAGCAGCCAAGATAACATTGTGGCTGAAGCTTTCTTT
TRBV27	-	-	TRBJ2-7	CASGPLQGRVGEQYF	TGTGCCAGCGGACCCTTACAGGGTAGGGTTGGGGAGCAGTACTTC
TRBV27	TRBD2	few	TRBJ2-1	CASSNLAGGYNEQFF	TGTGCCAGCAGCAATCTAGCGGGAGGGTACAATGAGCAGTTCTTC
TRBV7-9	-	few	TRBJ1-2	CASSLGWGANYGYTF	TGTGCCAGCAGCTTAGGATGGGGGGCTAACTATGGCTACACCTTC
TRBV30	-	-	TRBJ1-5	CAWSVPGGNNQPQHF	TGTGCCTGGAGTGTACCAGGAGGGAACAATCAGCCCCAGCATTTT
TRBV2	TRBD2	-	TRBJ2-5	CASYPDREGRAQYF	TGTGCCAGCTACCCGGACCGGGAGGGGAGGGCCCAGTACTTC
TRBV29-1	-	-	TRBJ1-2	CSVDGADSHYGYTF	TGCAGCGTTGACGGCGCCGACTCTCACTATGGCTACACCTTC
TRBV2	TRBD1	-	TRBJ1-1	CASSTNRQGGTEAFF	TGTGCCAGCAGCACGAATCGACAGGGAGGCACTGAAGCTTTCTTT
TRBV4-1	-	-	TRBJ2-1	CASSHLTDYNEQFF	TGCGCCAGCAGCCACCTGACAGATTACAATGAGCAGTTCTTC
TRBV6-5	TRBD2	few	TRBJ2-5	CASSSSSGRAETQYF	TGTGCCAGCAGTTCCTCTAGCGGGAGGGCCGAGACCCAGTACTTC
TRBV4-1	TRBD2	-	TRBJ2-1	CASSQVDLGLAGGNEQFF	TGCGCCAGCAGCCAAGTGGACTTAGGACTAGCGGGAGGGAACGAGCAGTTCTTC
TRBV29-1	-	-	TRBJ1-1	CSVEGRMNTEAFF	TGCAGCGTTGAAGGGCGGATGAACACTGAAGCTTTCTTT
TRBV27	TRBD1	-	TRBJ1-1	CASRTGGKAEAFF	TGTGCCAGCAGGACAGGGGGGAAAGCTGAAGCTTTCTTT
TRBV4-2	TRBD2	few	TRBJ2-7	CASSLRAGGPGDEQYF	TGTGCCAGCAGCCTCCGAGCGGGAGGGCCGGGGGACGAGCAGTACTTC
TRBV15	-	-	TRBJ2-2	CATRGVGETNTGELFF	TGTGCCACCAGAGGGGTGGGAGAGACGAACACCGGGGAGCTGTTTTTT
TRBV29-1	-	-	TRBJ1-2	CSGRQSNYGYTF	TGCAGCGGACGACAGAGTAACTATGGCTACACCTTC
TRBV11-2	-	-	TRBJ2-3	CASISSTDTQYF	TGTGCCAGCATATCCTCCACAGATACGCAGTATTTT
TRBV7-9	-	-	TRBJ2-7	CASSPTGVWNEQYF	TGTGCCAGCAGCCCAACAGGAGTGTGGAACGAGCAGTACTTC
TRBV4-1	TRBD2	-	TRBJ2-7	CASSQDPGTSGKKGEQYF	TGCGCCAGCAGCCAAGATCCGGGGACTAGCGGGAAGAAGGGCGAGCAGTACTTC
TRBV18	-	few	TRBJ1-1	CASSPVKTGNTEAFF	TGTGCCAGCTCACCAGTTAAGACAGGGAACACTGAAGCTTTCTTT
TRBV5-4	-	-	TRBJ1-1	CASSFNTEAFF	TGTGCCAGCAGCTTCAACACTGAAGCTTTCTTT
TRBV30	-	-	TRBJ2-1	CAWSFSYNEQFF	TGTGCCTGGTCCTTTAGCTACAATGAGCAGTTCTTC
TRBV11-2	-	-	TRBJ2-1	CASRKRESNNEQFF	TGTGCCAGCAGAAAGCGCGAATCCAACAATGAGCAGTTCTTC
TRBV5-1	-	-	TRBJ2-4	CASTEGGAKNIQYF	TGCGCCAGCACAGAGGGGGGAGCCAAAAACATTCAGTACTTC
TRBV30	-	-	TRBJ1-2	CAWSVWSGGYGYTF	TGTGCCTGGAGTGTCTGGTCGGGGGGATATGGCTACACCTTC
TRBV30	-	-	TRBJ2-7	CAWSVNEQREQYF	TGTGCCTGGAGTGTTAATGAACAGAGGGAGCAGTACTTC
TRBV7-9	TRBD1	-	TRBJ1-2	CASSHADRVNYGYTF	TGTGCCAGCAGCCATGCGGACAGGGTGAACTATGGCTACACCTTC
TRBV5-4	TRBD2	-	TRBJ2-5	CASSHTSAEGQYF	TGTGCCAGCAGCCACACTAGCGCCGAAGGGCAGTACTTC
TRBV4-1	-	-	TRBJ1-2	CASSLNQGSRGGYTF	TGCGCCAGCAGCCTAAACCAGGGGTCGCGAGGGGGCTACACCTTC
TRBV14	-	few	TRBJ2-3	CASSQVGGLRTDTQYF	TGTGCCAGCAGCCAGGTCGGGGGGCTTCGCACAGATACGCAGTATTTT
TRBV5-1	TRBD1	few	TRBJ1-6	CASSRWTGDNSPLHF	TGCGCCAGCAGCCGATGGACAGGGGACAATTCACCCCTCCACTTT
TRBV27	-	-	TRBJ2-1	CATGPTFKEQFF	TGTGCCACGGGGCCCACTTTCAAGGAGCAGTTCTTC
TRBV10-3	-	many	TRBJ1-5	CAISEGGTGHNQPQHF	TGTGCCATCAGTGAGGGGGGTACGGGACACAATCAGCCCCAGCATTTT
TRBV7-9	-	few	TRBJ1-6	CASSHENSPLHF	TGTGCCAGCAGCCACGAGAATTCACCCCTCCACTTT